The 19 T cell receptor beta chains listed next were all sequenced from one sample in a study of post-analysis software for immune sequencing data. Their antigens are not known. Unique molecular identifiers tagged the TCR beta cDNA libraries. TCRdb recomputed calls from the PCR reads with MiXCR, one row per CDR3 protein. Found here are approximately 350,000 distinct CDR3 sequences, about a third of them singletons; the top ten hold 13%. Study-level results: Roughly 5 TRBV segments, TRBV5-6, TRBV5-1 and TRBV20-1 among them, were found more frequent in patients than controls.

Material: blood. The receptors derive from a girl between 10 and 17 years old with multiple sclerosis.

This clonotype was counted only a few times. The CDR3 DNA follows: TGTGCCAGCAGCCAAGATTCTGGGTACCAAGAGACCCAGTACTTC. This translates into CASSQDSGYQETQYF. The genes are TRBV3-1 and TRBJ2-5, with no clear D. CDR1 is LGHDT and CDR2 is YNNKEL in the germline V gene (reference sequence). The ends were cut back, 0 bases at V and 0 bases at J, with 8 bases in the middle. There are 15 residues in the CDR3.

The chain links TRBV7-3 to TRBJ2-7; 7 bases agree with TRBD2. The J call could be wrong; TRBJ2-5 is a better fit for the DNA end. Germline V gives CDR1 SGHTA, CDR2 FQGTGA. This CDR3 region has 15 residues. The CDR3 DNA sequence: TGTGCCAGCAGCTTAGGGGGGGGACGAAGGGAGACCCAGTACTTC. Amino acid sequence: CASSLGGGRRETQYF.

This clonotype came up a few times. CDR3 in DNA: TGCAGTGCTAGAGCCCCACAGGACTGGAAAGAGACCCAGTACTTC. Its translation: CSARAPQDWKETQYF. The V call is TRBV20-1, the J call TRBJ2-5; D tentatively reads TRBD1 or TRBD2 (5 bases each). The CDR3 covers 15 residues. V lost 1 base to trimming and J lost 3 bases, with 15 bases between them. Per the germline V gene, CDR1 is DFQATT and CDR2 is SNEGSKA (reference sequence).

This rearrangement joins TRBV4-1 to TRBJ1-2; D is unclear. Germline V gene sequence: CDR1 MGHRA, CDR2 YSYEKL. The V end lost 0 bases, the J end lost 4 bases, and 21 bases lay between the germline ends. This CDR3 has 18 amino acids. CDR3 bases: TGCGCCAGCAGCCAAGATAGTTCGTTGACGACTGGACGCTATGGCTACACCTTC. Protein: CASSQDSSLTTGRYGYTF.

This clonotype was detected a few times. The chain uses TRBV5-1 and TRBJ1-1; 12 nucleotides align to TRBD1. The CDR3 runs 15 residues. The V gene end was trimmed by 4 bases and the J gene end by 5 bases; junction bases not matched to a gene: 6. Looked up from germline, CDR1 is SGHRS and CDR2 is YFSETQ. CDR3 DNA sequence: TGCGCCAGCAGCGACGGGACAGGGGGCGATACTGAAGCTTTCTTT. Translation gives CASSDGTGGDTEAFF.

The V call is TRBV27, the J call TRBJ2-7; D might be TRBD2 (5 bases). CDR1 is MNHEY, CDR2 SMNVEV, per germline (reference sequence). The ends were cut back, 3 bases at V and 4 bases at J, with 10 bases in the middle. This CDR3 is built from 13 residues. The CDR3 coding sequence is TGTGCCAGCAGTTTCAGGCTAGCTTACGAGCAGTACTTC. Protein sequence: CASSFRLAYEQYF.

As regards this clonotype: The junction departs from the called germline gene at one end, perhaps through a read error. The chain employs TRBV7-3 and TRBJ2-2; tentative D call: TRBD2 (7 bases). CDR3 length equals 15 residues. Germline V lookup: CDR1 SGHTA, CDR2 FQGTGA. The CDR3 loop reads CASTQYGGGTRELFF. DNA of the CDR3: TGTGCCAGCACCCAATACGGCGGGGGCACCAGGGAGCTGTTTTTT.

J is TRBJ2-5 and V is TRBV3-1; TRBD2 matches 7 bases. The DNA end is a closer match to TRBJ2-7, so the J assignment may be wrong. The CDR3 sequence is 13 residues long. In germline, CDR1 is LGHDT, CDR2 YNNKEL (reference sequence). CDR3 nucleotides: TGTGCCAGCAGCCCGCGGGACTACTACGAGCAGTACTTC. It specifies CASSPRDYYEQYF.

This clonotype turned up a few times. V gene TRBV29-1 combines with J gene TRBJ2-1; tentative D call: TRBD1 (6 bases). This CDR3 is built from 13 residues. Trimming removed 5 bases from V and 4 bases from J, with 12 bases in between. Germline CDR1 reads SQVTM; CDR2 reads ANQGSEA. CDR3 DNA sequence: TGCAGCGTTCGGACAGAGGGATACAATGAGCAGTTCTTC. Protein: CSVRTEGYNEQFF.

This chain links TRBV2 with TRBJ1-1; D unclear. The CDR3 totals 14 residues. Trimming took 1 base from V and 1 from J, leaving 7 bases between them. Per the germline V gene, CDR1 is SNHLY and CDR2 is FYNNEI. CDR3 in DNA: TGTGCCAGCAGTGAAGAACGTAGGAACACTGAAGCTTTCTTT. As protein: CASSEERRNTEAFF.

This clonotype has more than one count but fewer than ten. The chain is built from TRBV20-1 and TRBJ2-3, with TRBD2 matching over 8 bases. J gave up 5 bases and V 6 bases, and 13 bases lay outside the gene matches. Germline loops: CDR1 DFQATT, CDR2 SNEGSKA (reference sequence). There are 15 residues in the CDR3. CDR3 bases: TGCAGTGCCGAGACCGGGACCGGGGGGGGAGATACGCAGTATTTT. This translates into CSAETGTGGGDTQYF.

This sequence joins TRBV20-1 and TRBJ1-2; TRBD1 is a possible D gene (5 bases). The CDR3 runs to 12 residues. Trimming removed 4 bases from V and 6 bases from J, with 12 bases in between. The germline gives CDR1 DFQATT, CDR2 SNEGSKA (reference sequence). The CDR3 nucleotides read TGCAGTGCTACAGGGAACAGAGATGGCTACACCTTC. This codes for CSATGNRDGYTF.

This clonotype was seen a handful of times. The chain is built from TRBV27 and TRBJ1-2; maybe TRBD1 (6 bases). Germline V gives CDR1 MNHEY, CDR2 SMNVEV (reference sequence). The germline V and J ends were trimmed by 2 bases and 7 bases, with 11 bases remaining between them. CDR3 length equals 13 residues. CDR3 sequence reads: CASSLTGQGGYTF. Written as DNA, the CDR3 is TGTGCCAGCAGTTTAACAGGGCAGGGTGGCTACACCTTC.

On this clonotype itself: An end of the junction does not agree with germline; a read error may underlie this. The chain recombines TRBV20-1 with TRBJ1-5; D ambiguous. CDR3 length: 14 residues. Germline V gene lookup returns CDR1 DFQATT and CDR2 SNEGSKA (reference sequence). This CDR3 is CSANKPHSYQPQHF. The CDR3 DNA is TGCAGTGCTAATAAACCTCATAGCTATCAGCCCCAGCATTTT.

This clonotype has only one observation. The V and J genes are TRBV9 and TRBJ2-2, with 7 bases fitting TRBD1. V shed 0 bases, J shed 4 bases, and the junction held 0 bases outside the gene matches. Looked up from germline, CDR1 is SGDLS and CDR2 is YYNGEE. The CDR3 has 14 residues. CDR3 bases: TGTGCCAGCAGCGTAGCAGGGGGCACCGGGGAGCTGTTTTTT. This codes for CASSVAGGTGELFF.

This clonotype turned up a few times. The chain recombines TRBV5-6 with TRBJ1-5; 7 bases map to TRBD1. The germline gives CDR1 SGHDT, CDR2 YYEEEE. With 3 bases clipped from V and 3 bases from J, the junction kept 9 bases outside the gene matches. CDR3 size: 16 residues. CDR3 in amino acids: CASSYRPGQSNQPQHF. The CDR3 coding sequence is TGTGCCAGCAGCTACCGACCGGGACAGTCCAATCAGCCCCAGCATTTT.

The chain employs TRBV2 and TRBJ2-2, with D perhaps assigned TRBD1 or TRBD2 (6 bases each). CDR3 length equals 14 residues. V dropped 9 bases and J dropped 2 bases, with 13 bases sitting between them. CDR1 and CDR2 from the germline V gene are SNHLY and FYNNEI. The CDR3 is CASDGGPNTGELFF. The CDR3 DNA reads as TGTGCCAGTGATGGGGGGCCTAACACCGGGGAGCTGTTTTTT.

The table lists this clonotype with a few counts. Germline is not matched at one junction end, which may reflect a read error. This rearrangement joins TRBV6-5 to TRBJ2-7; D may be TRBD1 or TRBD2 (5 bases each). The germline gives CDR1 MNHEY, CDR2 SVGAGI. The CDR3 runs to 15 residues. CDR3 nucleotide sequence: TGTGCCGGCAGTTACTCCGGGACGGACTCCTACGAGCAGTACTTC. Translation gives CAGSYSGTDSYEQYF.

V is TRBV6-5 and J is TRBJ1-6; 8 bases match TRBD1. Per the germline V gene, CDR1 is MNHEY and CDR2 is SVGAGI. J gave up 8 bases and V 2 bases, and 11 bases lay outside the gene matches. The CDR3 totals 17 residues. In nucleotides, the CDR3 is TGTGCCAGCAGTTACGATTTTCGGGACAGGAATTATTCACCCCTCCACTTT. As protein: CASSYDFRDRNYSPLHF.